The clone carrying this TCR beta chain was observed once. The data originate from a study of blood T cell repertoires in COVID-19. This CDR3 region has 15 residues. Trimming shortened V by 5 bases and J by 2 bases, and 16 bases separated the two germline ends. The germline V gene encodes CDR1 MNHEY and CDR2 SVGEGT. Profiling relied on immunoSEQ multiplex PCR, and the TCRdb table lists in-frame clones only, not all of them. The sample lists over 200,000 clones, 70% to 90% seen once, with 0.75% to 1% in the top ten. The J gene is TRBJ2-7, the V gene TRBV6-2 or TRBV6-3; tentative D call: TRBD2 (6 bases). The sequenced sample consisted of peripheral blood. This TCR was sampled from a woman between 35 and 50 years old who had recovered from COVID-19. CDR3 coding DNA: TGTGCCAGCAGTGACCCGGGACTCGGTCCCTACGAGCAGTACGTC. It encodes CASSDPGLGPYEQYV.